This T cell receptor beta chain was captured in a study of monozygotic twins with inflammatory bowel disease. Investigators made cDNA in eight separate reactions per sample. UMIs that had a 6-nucleotide sample barcode were put in using template switching. TCRdb re-called the 5' RACE reads and catalogs CDR3 proteins one per entry, DNA excluded. The repertoire table contains over 150,000 distinct CDR3 sequences. There are 14 residues in the CDR3. Germline CDR1 reads MNHEY; CDR2 reads SVGEGT. The sequence derives from a human donor with ulcerative colitis or Crohn's disease, or a healthy co-twin of an affected twin (not recorded which). Sequencing used blood. The gene calls are TRBV6-2 or TRBV6-3 and TRBJ2-7. The CDR3 sequence: CASTHGTTNYEQYF.